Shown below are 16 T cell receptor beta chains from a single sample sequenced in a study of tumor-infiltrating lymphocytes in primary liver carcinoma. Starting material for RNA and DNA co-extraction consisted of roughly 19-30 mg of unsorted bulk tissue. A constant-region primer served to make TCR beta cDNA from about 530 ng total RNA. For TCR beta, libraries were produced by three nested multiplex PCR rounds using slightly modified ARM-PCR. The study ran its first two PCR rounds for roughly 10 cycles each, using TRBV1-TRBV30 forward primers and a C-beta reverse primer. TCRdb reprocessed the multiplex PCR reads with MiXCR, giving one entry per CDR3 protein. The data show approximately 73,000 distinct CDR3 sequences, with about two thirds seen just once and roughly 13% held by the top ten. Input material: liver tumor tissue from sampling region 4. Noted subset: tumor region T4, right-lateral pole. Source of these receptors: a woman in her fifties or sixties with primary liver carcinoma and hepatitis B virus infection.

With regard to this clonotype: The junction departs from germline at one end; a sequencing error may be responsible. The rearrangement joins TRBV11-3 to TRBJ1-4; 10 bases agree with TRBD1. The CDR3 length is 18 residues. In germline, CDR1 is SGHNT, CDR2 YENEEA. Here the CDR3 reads CTSSLTWTGGIGGEKLFF. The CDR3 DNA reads TGTACCAGCAGCTTAACCTGGACAGGGGGTATAGGAGGAGAAAAACTGTTTTTT.

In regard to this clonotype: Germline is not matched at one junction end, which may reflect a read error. The CDR3 nucleotides read TGTGCCAGCAGCTTTGGGGGGACTGCAGTCTACGAGCAGTATTTC. Its translation is CASSFGGTAVYEQYF. J is TRBJ2-7 and V is TRBV5-6; tentatively, D is TRBD2 (6 bases). The germline V gene has CDR1 SGHDT and CDR2 YYEEEE. The CDR3 is 15 residues long.

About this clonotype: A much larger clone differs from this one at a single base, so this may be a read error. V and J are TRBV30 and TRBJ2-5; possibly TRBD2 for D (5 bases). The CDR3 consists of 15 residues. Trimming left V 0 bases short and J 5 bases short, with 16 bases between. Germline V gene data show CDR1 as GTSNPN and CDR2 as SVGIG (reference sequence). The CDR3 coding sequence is TGTGCCTGGAGTGTGGGAGCGGCGCGATGGGAGACCCAGTACTTC. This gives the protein CAWSVGAARWETQYF.

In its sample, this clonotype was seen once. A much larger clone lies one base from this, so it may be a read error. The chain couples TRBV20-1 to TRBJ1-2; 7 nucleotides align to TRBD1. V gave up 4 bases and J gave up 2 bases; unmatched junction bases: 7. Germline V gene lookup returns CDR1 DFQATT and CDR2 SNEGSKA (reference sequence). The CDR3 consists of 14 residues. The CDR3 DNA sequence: TGCAGTGCTAATGTGGGACAGATAAACTATGGCTACACCTTC. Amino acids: CSANVGQINYGYTF.

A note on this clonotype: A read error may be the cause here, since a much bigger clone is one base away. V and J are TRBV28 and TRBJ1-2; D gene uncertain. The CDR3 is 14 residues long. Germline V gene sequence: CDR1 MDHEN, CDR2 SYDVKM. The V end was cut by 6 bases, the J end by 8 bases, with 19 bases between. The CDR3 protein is CASSPAWDLRGYTF. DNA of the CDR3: TGTGCCAGCAGCCCCGCATGGGATCTTCGGGGCTACACCTTC.

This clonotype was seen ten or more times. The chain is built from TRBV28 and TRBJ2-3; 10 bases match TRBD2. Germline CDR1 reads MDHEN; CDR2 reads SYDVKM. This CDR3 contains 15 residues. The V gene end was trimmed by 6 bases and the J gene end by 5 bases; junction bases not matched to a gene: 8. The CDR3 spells CASRKAGGAIDTQYF. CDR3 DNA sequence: TGTGCCAGCAGAAAAGCGGGAGGGGCGATAGATACGCAGTATTTT.

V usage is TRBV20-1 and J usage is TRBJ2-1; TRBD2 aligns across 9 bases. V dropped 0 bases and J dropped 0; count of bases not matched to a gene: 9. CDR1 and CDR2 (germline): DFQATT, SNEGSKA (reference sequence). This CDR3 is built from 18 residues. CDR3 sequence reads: CSARDFGTSSSSYNEQFF. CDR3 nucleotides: TGCAGTGCTAGAGATTTTGGGACTAGCTCAAGCTCCTACAATGAGCAGTTCTTC.

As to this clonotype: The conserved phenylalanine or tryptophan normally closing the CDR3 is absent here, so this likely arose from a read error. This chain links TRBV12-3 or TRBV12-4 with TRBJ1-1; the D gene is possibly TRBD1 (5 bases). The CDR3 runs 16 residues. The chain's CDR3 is CVSSLARQPDLTEAFI. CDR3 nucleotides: TGTGTCAGCAGTTTAGCGCGACAGCCGGACCTCACTGAAGCTTTCATT.

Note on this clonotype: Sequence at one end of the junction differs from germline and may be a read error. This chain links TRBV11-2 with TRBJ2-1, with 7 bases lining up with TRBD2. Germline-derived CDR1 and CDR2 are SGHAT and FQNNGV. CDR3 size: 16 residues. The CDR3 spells CAISYGTGGGYNGQFF. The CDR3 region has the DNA TGTGCCATTAGCTACGGAACTGGCGGGGGATACAATGGGCAGTTCTTC. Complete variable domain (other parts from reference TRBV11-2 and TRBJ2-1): EAGVAQSPRYKIIEKRQSVAFWCNPISGHATLYWYQQILGQGPKLLIQFQNNGVVDDSQLPKDRFSAERLKGVDSTLKIQPAKLEDSAVYLCAISYGTGGGYNGQFFGPGTRLTVL.

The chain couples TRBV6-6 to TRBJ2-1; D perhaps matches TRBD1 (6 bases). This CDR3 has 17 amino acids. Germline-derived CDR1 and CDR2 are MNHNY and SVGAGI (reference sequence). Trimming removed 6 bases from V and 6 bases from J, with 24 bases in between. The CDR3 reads CASSSPQGQSKTNEQFF. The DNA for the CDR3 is TGTGCCAGCAGCTCCCCACAGGGCCAGAGTAAGACCAATGAGCAGTTCTTC.

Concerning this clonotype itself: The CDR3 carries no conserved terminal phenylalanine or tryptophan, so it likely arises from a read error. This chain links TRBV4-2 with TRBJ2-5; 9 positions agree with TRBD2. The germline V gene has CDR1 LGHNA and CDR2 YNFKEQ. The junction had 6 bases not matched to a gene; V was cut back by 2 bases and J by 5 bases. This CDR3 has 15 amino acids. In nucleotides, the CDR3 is TGTGCCAGCAGCCAATGGAATAGCGGGGGCGAGACCCAGTACCTC. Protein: CASSQWNSGGETQYL.

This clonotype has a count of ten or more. The DNA of the CDR3 is TGTGCCAGCACCCTCACGGGACGCATGAACACTGAAGCTTTCTTT. Its protein product is CASTLTGRMNTEAFF. The chain has TRBV28 and TRBJ1-1; tentative D call: TRBD1 (5 bases). CDR3 length equals 15 residues. The ends were cut back, 7 bases at V and 0 bases at J, with 15 bases in the middle. CDR1 and CDR2 (germline): MDHEN, SYDVKM.

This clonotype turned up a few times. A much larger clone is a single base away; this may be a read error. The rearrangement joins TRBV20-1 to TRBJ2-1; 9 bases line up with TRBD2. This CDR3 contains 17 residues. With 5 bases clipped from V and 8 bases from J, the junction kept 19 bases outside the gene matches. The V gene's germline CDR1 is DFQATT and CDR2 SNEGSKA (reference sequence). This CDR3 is CSAVVAGDRSPPHEQFF. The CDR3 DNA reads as TGCAGTGCTGTGGTAGCGGGAGACAGATCCCCCCCCCATGAGCAGTTCTTC.

CDR3 bases: TGTGCCAGCAGTTCCGGGCTAACGGGACCATCTGAGCAGTTCTTC. It yields the protein CASSSGLTGPSEQFF. The chain employs TRBV6-5 and TRBJ2-1; D possibly uses TRBD1 or TRBD2 (5 bases each). The CDR3 is made up of 15 amino acids. CDR1 MNHEY and CDR2 SVGAGI come from the germline V gene. Trimming left V 4 bases short and J 9 bases short, with 19 bases between.

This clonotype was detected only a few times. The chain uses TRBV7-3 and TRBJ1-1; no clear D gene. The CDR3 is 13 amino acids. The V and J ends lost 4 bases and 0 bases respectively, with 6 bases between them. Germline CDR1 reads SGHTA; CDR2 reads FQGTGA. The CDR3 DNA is TGTGCCAGCAGCTCGACGGTGAACACTGAAGCTTTCTTT. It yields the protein CASSSTVNTEAFF. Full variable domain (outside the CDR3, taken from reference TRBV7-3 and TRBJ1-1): GAGVSQTPSNKVTEKGKYVELRCDPISGHTALYWYRQSLGQGPEFLIYFQGTGAADDSGLPNDRFFAVRPEGSVSTLKIQRTERGDSAVYLCASSSTVNTEAFFGQGTRLTVV.

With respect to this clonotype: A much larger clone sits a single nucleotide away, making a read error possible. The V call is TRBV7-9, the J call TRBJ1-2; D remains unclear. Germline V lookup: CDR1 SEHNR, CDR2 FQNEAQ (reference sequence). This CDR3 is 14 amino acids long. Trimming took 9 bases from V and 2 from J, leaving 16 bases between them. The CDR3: CARRLNSGNYGYTF. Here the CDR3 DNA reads TGTGCCAGAAGGTTGAATTCAGGCAACTATGGCTACACCTTC.